The table lists the clone carrying this T cell receptor beta chain with many counts. Its antigen remains unidentified. TCRdb reprocessed the reads with MiXCR, giving one entry per CDR3 protein. The table has about 740,000 distinct CDR3 sequences, under 40% seen once; the top ten hold around 2.6%. This sample was included in a study of T cell repertoires in cytomegalovirus infection. The CDR3 covers 14 residues. V was clipped by 4 bases and J by 2 bases, with 9 bases between them. Germline V gene lookup returns CDR1 SGHTA and CDR2 FQGNSA. General study results and limits: The study identified carriers of CMV plus the relevant HLA from cumulative public TCR beta family frequency.

The chain links TRBV7-2 to TRBJ1-5; D is ambiguous. Source material: PBMCs. This clonotype originated in a human donor in good health (CMV status not recorded). Some clones in this sample may be carry-over from other donors' samples. The CDR3 DNA follows: TGTGCCAGCAGCTCAGTTGGGGGCAATCAGCCCCAGCATTTT. It translates to CASSSVGGNQPQHF.